This record concerns one T cell receptor (beta chain) sequence. Its antigen has not been determined. The junction differs from germline at one of its ends, possibly a read error. Taken from cysteine to phenylalanine, the CDR3 has 13 residues. CDR3 DNA is the only sequence kept; it has 39 bases, read in frame from the first base. CDR1 and CDR2 were assigned from the germline V gene (reference sequence) as DFQATT and SNEGSKA. Stable Graves' hyperthyroidism was defined as the absence of progression to ophthalmopathy over 18 months of follow-up. Hyperthyroidism patients were newly diagnosed, had a disease duration of under 2 months, and were aged 18 to 65 years. Exclusion was applied to patients with uncontrolled infections, other autoimmune diseases, pregnancy or lactation. Diagnoses were based on clinical symptoms, serum thyroxine and TRAb, thyroid ultrasound and orbital computed tomography. Total RNA was extracted with Trizol reagent, and quality was checked on an Agilent 2100 Bioanalyzer.

TCR beta CDR3 regions were amplified from RNA transcripts. The TCR CDR3 was subjected to a first round of RT-PCR using the HTBI primer set and the Qiagen OneStep RT-PCR kit. Libraries were constructed in a second round of multiplex PCR, after which size selection and purification were performed. Sequencing of the libraries was done on an Illumina HiSeq2000 using paired-end 100 bp reads. The authors processed their data as follows. SOAPnuke was used to process the raw data, removing reads that contained adapters or uncalled bases, had a mean Phred below 15, or lacked an exact match to the constant primer or identifier. COPE v1.2.5 was used to merge the high-quality paired reads, and each unique nucleotide sequence was defined as a clonotype. Clonotypes were aligned to IMGT TRBV, TRBD and TRBJ reference segments using MiTCR v1.1. Analysis was restricted to V-J combinations with a frequency above 0.0001, which covered 98% to 99.2% of repertoires. The TCS score was defined as the ratio of F50 (clonal expansion) to E x V (chaos), calculated using BLOSUM62-based TCRdist between CDR3 peptides within each V-J. Welch's t-statistics and random forest reduced approximately 520 V-J features to roughly 13, which were used in a naive Bayes classifier (R e1071). Thyroid-blood repertoire similarity was quantified with the Morisita-Horn index. Through fastp at Q25 and MiXCR, TCRdb rebuilt clones from the public reads, retaining in-frame beta chains. Entries are consolidated by CDR3 protein sequence, retaining the most common genes and DNA. The V and J calls reflect TCRdb's pipeline rather than the authors' work. The sample includes about 580,000 distinct CDR3 sequences, with around 46% observed a single time. About 8.3% of the sample comes from the top ten.

The sample comes from a study of T cells in Graves' hyperthyroidism and ophthalmopathy (dated by TCRdb to the late 2010s). About the study as a whole: To identify TCR V-J signatures that set the groups apart, the researchers used a discovery cohort of more than 95 patients, made up of under 50 with Graves' ophthalmopathy and 57 with stable Graves' hyperthyroidism. The roughly 94 discovery patients were randomly divided into training and test sets at a 7:3 ratio. According to the paper, TCR Vbeta CDR3 sequencing was carried out on 135 peripheral blood samples, which came from 40 to 45 ophthalmopathy, some 73 hyperthyroidism and roughly 17 progressor patients. Thyroid tissue and blood T-cell repertoires from several Graves' hyperthyroidism patients were also compared in the study. An independent validation cohort of around 19 hyperthyroidism patients and approximately 16 patients who later progressed to ophthalmopathy tested prospective prediction of ophthalmopathy. Once sampling was done, hyperthyroidism patients were given methimazole at a starting dose of 30 mg daily, whereas ophthalmopathy patients were given high-dose intravenous methylprednisolone.

Findings and caveats that apply to the study as a whole: In validation, the model predicted progression to ophthalmopathy a median of roughly six months before onset, with roughly 71% sensitivity and 72.22% specificity. No statistical method was used to fix the sample size in advance, and group allocation was not hidden from the investigators. A 13 V-J signature model separated ophthalmopathy from stable hyperthyroidism, with 87.88% sensitivity and roughly 81% specificity in cross-validation and 80%/75% in testing. Blood samples also contained most of the expanded thyroid clonotypes (frequency above 0.001), which suggests that blood repertoires may reflect thyroid immune responses.

The receptor chain draws on TRBV20-1 and TRBJ1-3; the D gene identity is not certain. Specimen: peripheral blood or thyroid tissue (not recorded which). The TCR comes from a woman in her late teens or twenties with Graves' hyperthyroidism. The CDR3 in this case is CSARENPGSTIYF. The nucleotide sequence reads TGCAGTGCTAGGGAAAACCCTGGAAGCACCATATATTTT.